The 29 T cell receptor beta chains below come from one sample, sequenced in a study of vaccination effects on CD4 cells after COVID-19. Their cognate antigens are unknown. Around day 10 of culture, CD4+ T cells were separated out. TCRdb's table, derived via immunoSEQ multiplex PCR, lists solely in-frame clones and lacks some. In the table there are 70,000 to 75,000 clones, more than 70% of which are singletons. Sequenced here: CD4+ T cells from PBMCs cultured without peptide, sampled before COVID-19 vaccination. These receptors were obtained from a human donor who received a COVID-19 vaccine.

The table lists this clone with a few counts. V and J are TRBV29-1 and TRBJ2-2; perhaps D is TRBD1 or TRBD2 (6 bases each). The germline V and J ends were trimmed by 3 bases and 5 bases, with 13 bases remaining between them. The CDR3 length is 14 residues. The germline V gene encodes CDR1 SQVTM and CDR2 ANQGSEA. Written as DNA, the CDR3 is TGCAGCGTTGAGCCCGGGGGCGGGACCGGGGAGCTGTTTTTT. Its translation is CSVEPGGGTGELFF.

This clone turned up a few times. This sequence joins TRBV7-2 and TRBJ1-5; D gene uncertain. V shed 5 bases and J shed 5 bases, with 7 bases lying between them. CDR1 and CDR2 from the germline V gene are SGHTA and FQGNSA. The CDR3 contains 12 residues. The CDR3 DNA is TGTGCCAGCAGCCCCAGAGATCAGCCCCAGCATTTT. It encodes CASSPRDQPQHF.

This chain uses TRBV7-3 with TRBJ1-1, with 8 bases lining up with TRBD1. V dropped 5 bases and J dropped 5; count of bases not matched to a gene: 10. Germline values: CDR1 SGHTA, CDR2 FQGTGA. CDR3 size: 15 residues. The CDR3 region has the DNA TGTGCCAGCAGCGCAAAAGACAGGGGTTCTACTGAAGCTTTCTTT. Amino acid sequence: CASSAKDRGSTEAFF.

The chain is built from TRBV6-1 and TRBJ2-7; D call uncertain. The germline V gene encodes CDR1 MNHNS and CDR2 SASEGT. The CDR3 is 16 residues long. Trimming took off 1 base at V and 0 bases at J, with 13 bases between the two ends. The CDR3 DNA sequence: TGTGCCAGCAGTGAAGTGCGACTGAGGAGCTCCTACGAGCAGTACGTC. Translation: CASSEVRLRSSYEQYV.

V is TRBV2 and J is TRBJ1-1; D gene ambiguous. CDR1 is SNHLY and CDR2 is FYNNEI in the germline V gene. The CDR3 is 14 amino acids. Trimming took 7 bases from V and 3 from J, leaving 15 bases between them. Here the CDR3 DNA reads TGTGCCAGCACTCATGAGGACGGTTACACTGAAGCTTTCTTT. This codes for CASTHEDGYTEAFF.

The chain joins TRBV6-5 to TRBJ1-1; 8 bases are a match to TRBD1. The V gene's germline CDR1 is MNHEY and CDR2 SVGAGI. CDR3 size: 14 residues. V was clipped by 6 bases and J by 6 bases; unmatched bases: 9. CDR3 in amino acids: CASSVTGGMAEAFF. The CDR3 DNA reads TGTGCCAGCAGCGTTACAGGGGGGATGGCTGAAGCTTTCTTT.

This rearrangement joins TRBV11-2 to TRBJ2-1; the D gene could be TRBD1 or TRBD2 (5 bases each). V was clipped by 11 bases and J by 5 bases, with 25 bases between them. CDR1 is SGHAT, CDR2 FQNNGV, per germline. CDR3 length equals 16 residues. CDR3 nucleotides: TGTGCCTCGGCTCGGACCGGGACGGCACTTAACAATGAGCAGTTCTTC. This sequence encodes CASARTGTALNNEQFF.

This sequence joins TRBV30 and TRBJ1-1; D is uncertain. This CDR3 has 15 residues. CDR1 and CDR2 from the germline V gene are GTSNPN and SVGIG (reference sequence). V shed 3 bases and J shed 0 bases, with 14 bases lying between them. CDR3 in DNA: TGTGCCTGGAGCGGCGGGAGGGAGATGAACACTGAAGCTTTCTTT. Its translation: CAWSGGREMNTEAFF. Full variable domain (remainder filled in from reference TRBV30 and TRBJ1-1): SQTIHQWPATLVQPVGSPLSLECTVEGTSNPNLYWYRQAAGRGLQLLFYSVGIGQISSEVPQNLSASRPQDRQFILSSKKLLLSDSGFYLCAWSGGREMNTEAFFGQGTRLTVV.

This chain links TRBV5-1 with TRBJ1-3, with D uncertain. Trimming pared 4 bases from V and 1 base from J, leaving 15 bases between. Germline V CDR1 and CDR2: SGHRS, YFSETQ. CDR3 length equals 16 residues. The CDR3 protein is CASSPGPPGSGNTIYF. For the CDR3, the DNA is TGCGCCAGCAGCCCAGGACCGCCGGGGTCTGGAAACACCATATATTTT.

The chain combines TRBV7-9 with TRBJ2-6; the D call may be TRBD1 or TRBD2 (5 bases each). CDR1 and CDR2 (germline): SEHNR, FQNEAQ (reference sequence). V was trimmed by 3 bases and J by 0 bases, leaving 6 bases between them. The CDR3 has 15 amino acids. The CDR3 loop reads CASSFGTSGANVLTF. CDR3 bases: TGTGCCAGCAGCTTTGGGACCTCTGGGGCCAACGTCCTGACTTTC.

This sequence joins TRBV3-1 (or the pseudogene TRBV3-2) and TRBJ2-2; D is ambiguous. The V end was cut by 6 bases, the J end by 1 base, with 9 bases between. The CDR3 has 14 amino acids. Germline V gene data show CDR1 as LGHDT and CDR2 as YNNKEL (reference sequence). The chain's CDR3 is CASRRTGNTGELFF. The CDR3 bases are TGTGCCAGCAGGCGGACCGGGAACACCGGGGAGCTGTTTTTT.

V is TRBV4-3 and J is TRBJ1-5; D not certain. CDR1 and CDR2 (germline): LGHNA, YSLEER. This CDR3 is 16 amino acids long. V lost 0 bases and J 4 bases, leaving 13 bases between the germline ends. The DNA of the CDR3 is TGCGCCAGCAGCCAAGATTACGCAGGAAGTAATCAGCCCCAGCATTTT. Translated: CASSQDYAGSNQPQHF.

The chain has TRBV7-2 and TRBJ1-2, with TRBD1 identical over 9 bases. The CDR3 covers 15 residues. Per the germline V gene, CDR1 is SGHTA and CDR2 is FQGNSA. The junction had 5 bases not matched to a gene; V was cut back by 4 bases and J by 2 bases. DNA of the CDR3: TGTGCCAGCAGCTCCGGACAGGGGAGGAACTATGGCTACACCTTC. Its protein is CASSSGQGRNYGYTF.

The CDR3 DNA is TGTGCCAGCTCACCACAGCGGGGGCCTACAGATACGCAGTATTTT. Its translation: CASSPQRGPTDTQYF. The J gene is TRBJ2-3, the V gene TRBV18, with 8 bases aligning to TRBD2. The CDR3 is 15 residues long. Germline V gene lookup returns CDR1 KGHSH and CDR2 LQKENI. Trimming cost V 1 base and J 3 bases; bases outside gene matches: 3. The variable domain in full, completed from reference TRBV18 and TRBJ2-3, reads NAGVMQNPRHLVRRRGQEARLRCSPMKGHSHVYWYRQLPEEGLKFMVYLQKENIIDESGMPKERFSAEFPKEGPSILRIQQVVRGDSAAYFCASSPQRGPTDTQYFGPGTRLTVL.

The chain combines TRBV11-3 with TRBJ1-2, with a weak D call TRBD1 (5 bases). V was clipped by 3 bases and J by 8 bases, with 13 bases between them. The germline gives CDR1 SGHNT, CDR2 YENEEA. The CDR3 covers 13 residues. The CDR3 is CASSLAGGSGYTF. The DNA for the CDR3 is TGTGCCAGCAGCTTGGCCGGGGGTTCGGGCTACACCTTC.

The chain uses TRBV5-1 and TRBJ1-5, with a possible D match to TRBD1 (6 bases). The V gene's germline CDR1 is SGHRS and CDR2 YFSETQ. Deletions cut 0 bases from V and 6 bases from J, with 10 bases between. CDR3 length: 14 amino acids. In DNA, the CDR3 is TGCGCCAGCAGCTTGGCAGGGGTCGGTCAGCCCCAGCATTTT. It specifies CASSLAGVGQPQHF.

The CDR3 sequence: CASSLGRWGLAGELFF. Written as DNA, the CDR3 is TGTGCCAGCAGCCTGGGGCGCTGGGGGCTGGCCGGGGAGCTGTTTTTT. The chain combines TRBV5-8 with TRBJ2-2; the D gene is possibly TRBD1 (6 bases). The CDR3 is made up of 16 amino acids. The ends were cut back, 4 bases at V and 6 bases at J, with 19 bases in the middle. CDR1 and CDR2 from the germline V gene are SGHTS and YDEGEE.

This rearrangement joins TRBV5-1 to TRBJ2-5; D gene uncertain. V lost 4 bases and J 5 bases, leaving 15 bases between the germline ends. The CDR3 totals 14 residues. Per germline, CDR1 SGHRS and CDR2 YFSETQ. The CDR3 sequence: CASSPLLSRETQYF. The CDR3, as DNA: TGCGCCAGCAGCCCCCTCCTCTCCCGGGAGACCCAGTACTTC.

The chain joins TRBV29-1 to TRBJ1-2; D is unresolved. The CDR3 loop spans 11 amino acids. V lost 1 base to trimming and J lost 5 bases, with 5 bases between them. CDR1 and CDR2 (germline): SQVTM, ANQGSEA. CDR3 bases: TGCAGCGTTGAAGGAGAGTATGGCTACACCTTC. Its translation is CSVEGEYGYTF.

This chain joins TRBV18 and TRBJ2-1, with D tentatively TRBD2 (6 bases). CDR1 is KGHSH and CDR2 is LQKENI in the germline V gene. The length of the CDR3 is 15 residues. The V end was cut by 6 bases, the J end by 2 bases, with 14 bases between. The CDR3 nucleotides are TGTGCCAGCTCTCTCCAGGGCGGGGCCTACAATGAGCAGTTCTTC. It encodes CASSLQGGAYNEQFF.

The chain links TRBV6-6 to TRBJ1-3; D ambiguous. Germline V gene data show CDR1 as MNHNY and CDR2 as SVGAGI (reference sequence). The CDR3 totals 11 residues. V lost 4 bases to trimming and J lost 8 bases, with 6 bases between them. DNA for the CDR3: TGTGCCAGCAGTTTAAGAGACACCATATATTTT. Its translation is CASSLRDTIYF.

The chain has TRBV12-5 and TRBJ2-4, with 8 bases lining up with TRBD1. The CDR3 runs 16 residues. Losses at the gene ends were 1 base for V and 4 bases for J; bases not matched to a gene: 6. Per the germline V gene, CDR1 is LGHNT and CDR2 is FRNRAP. The DNA for the CDR3 is TGTGCTAGTGGTTTGGACCGGACAGGGACAAAAAACATTCAGTACTTC. It encodes CASGLDRTGTKNIQYF. Combining the CDR3 with reference TRBV12-5 and TRBJ2-4 gives the whole variable domain DARVTQTPRHKVTEMGQEVTMRCQPILGHNTVFWYRQTMMQGLELLAYFRNRAPLDDSGMPKDRFSAEMPDATLATLKIQPSEPRDSAVYFCASGLDRTGTKNIQYFGAGTRLSVL.

The chain recombines TRBV20-1 with TRBJ2-1; 9 bases match TRBD1. V shed 6 bases, J shed 9 bases, and the junction held 3 bases outside the gene matches. CDR1 and CDR2 (germline): DFQATT, SNEGSKA (reference sequence). The CDR3 runs to 11 residues. The CDR3 region is CSAATGGEQFF. The CDR3 nucleotides are TGCAGTGCAGCGACAGGGGGTGAGCAGTTCTTC.

The chain joins TRBV18 to TRBJ2-3; D not certain. The CDR3 runs 11 residues. Germline-derived CDR1 and CDR2 are KGHSH and LQKENI. Trimming shortened V by 2 bases and J by 4 bases, and 1 base separated the two germline ends. DNA for the CDR3: TGTGCCAGCTCACCAGCAGATACGCAGTATTTT. Amino acid sequence: CASSPADTQYF.

This sequence joins TRBV24-1 and TRBJ1-1; no definite D call. V was shortened by 0 bases and J by 4 bases, with 2 bases between the two germline ends. CDR1 is KGHDR and CDR2 is SFDVKD in the germline V gene. The CDR3 extends over 12 amino acids. The CDR3 here is CATSDLGTEAFF. CDR3 sequence (DNA): TGTGCCACCAGTGATTTGGGCACTGAAGCTTTCTTT.

The rearrangement joins TRBV3-1 (or the pseudogene TRBV3-2) to TRBJ1-3; D is unclear. V was shortened by 3 bases and J by 5 bases, with 5 bases between the two germline ends. The CDR3 contains 12 residues. CDR1 is LGHDT and CDR2 is YNNKEL in the germline V gene (reference sequence). The CDR3 protein is CASSQSRNTIYF. CDR3 coding DNA: TGTGCCAGCAGCCAGAGCAGAAACACCATATATTTT.

The J gene is TRBJ1-6, the V gene TRBV4-1, with D maybe TRBD1 (5 bases). Deletions cut 1 base from V and 7 bases from J, with 14 bases between. Germline CDR1 is MGHRA and CDR2 is YSYEKL. There are 16 residues in the CDR3. The CDR3 protein is CASSQVGGARNSPLHF. In DNA form, the CDR3 reads TGCGCCAGCAGCCAAGTAGGCGGGGCTCGCAATTCACCCCTCCACTTT.

The sample holds one count of this clone. J is TRBJ2-3 and V is TRBV24-1; D is possibly TRBD1 (7 bases). The length of the CDR3 is 14 residues. Per germline, CDR1 KGHDR and CDR2 SFDVKD. The ends were cut back, 9 bases at V and 0 bases at J, with 12 bases in the middle. In nucleotides, the CDR3 is TGTGCCACCCGCGGGACAGCTAGCACAGATACGCAGTATTTT. This sequence encodes CATRGTASTDTQYF.

The CDR3 spells CASSPGDRVVWETQYF. The CDR3 region has the DNA TGTGCCAGCAGCCCCGGAGACAGGGTGGTCTGGGAGACCCAGTACTTC. The rearrangement links TRBV9 to TRBJ2-5, with 7 bases matching TRBD1. J was trimmed by 5 bases and V by 4 bases; bases with no gene match: 14. The germline V gene encodes CDR1 SGDLS and CDR2 YYNGEE. The CDR3 length is 16 residues.